Listed here are 24 T cell receptor beta chains from one sample, sequenced in a study of early T cells in non-severe SARS-CoV-2 infection. One entry per CDR3 protein results from TCRdb running MiXCR on the 5' RACE reads. This sample has roughly 45,000 distinct CDR3 sequences, with approximately 12% found just once. Sequencing was carried out using whole blood. The source is an adult who was a healthcare worker with PCR-confirmed SARS-CoV-2 infection or an uninfected control (not recorded which).

This clonotype came up many times. The rearrangement joins TRBV28 to TRBJ2-7; 8 bases map to TRBD1. Per the germline V gene, CDR1 is MDHEN and CDR2 is SYDVKM. V lost 6 bases, J lost 5 bases, and 9 bases stayed unmatched. The CDR3 runs to 14 residues. Here the CDR3 DNA reads TGTGCCAGCAGCCCGAAGGACAGGGTCCACGAGCAGTACTTC. Translation gives CASSPKDRVHEQYF. Full variable domain (remainder filled in from reference TRBV28 and TRBJ2-7): DVKVTQSSRYLVKRTGEKVFLECVQDMDHENMFWYRQDPGLGLRLIYFSYDVKMKEKGDIPEGYSVSREKKERFSLILESASTNQTSMYLCASSPKDRVHEQYFGPGTRLTVT.

This clonotype was recorded many times. CDR3 amino acids: CASSLVEGLSGETQYF. The CDR3 DNA follows: TGTGCCAGCAGCTTGGTTGAGGGATTGTCGGGAGAGACCCAGTACTTC. The gene calls are TRBV5-5 and TRBJ2-5; maybe TRBD2 (5 bases). This CDR3 spans 16 amino acids. V was pared by 0 bases and J by 4 bases, with 16 bases between. CDR1 and CDR2 from the germline V gene are SGHKS and YYEKEE (reference sequence).

The genes are TRBV9 and TRBJ2-7; 12 positions match TRBD2. V lost 3 bases to trimming and J lost 5 bases; unmatched junction nucleotides: 3. Germline V gives CDR1 SGDLS, CDR2 YYNGEE. The CDR3 runs to 14 residues. CDR3 loop: CASSARTSGDEQYF. The CDR3 nucleotides read TGTGCCAGCAGCGCCAGGACTAGCGGGGACGAGCAGTACTTC.

This clonotype was picked up a small number of times. V usage is TRBV2 and J usage is TRBJ2-1; D may be TRBD2 (5 bases). Germline CDR1 SNHLY, CDR2 FYNNEI. Trimming took 10 bases from V and 0 from J, leaving 16 bases between them. The CDR3 has 15 residues. The chain's CDR3 is CATQGAGGSYNEQFF. The CDR3 DNA reads as TGTGCCACCCAAGGAGCAGGAGGCTCCTACAATGAGCAGTTCTTC.

There are many counts of this clonotype. The rearrangement links TRBV29-1 to TRBJ2-3; 9 bases line up with TRBD2. The CDR3 loop spans 13 amino acids. Germline CDR1 and CDR2: SQVTM and ANQGSEA. Losses at the gene ends were 4 bases for V and 4 bases for J; bases not matched to a gene: 3. The CDR3 region is CSVGRLAADTQYF. CDR3 in DNA: TGCAGCGTTGGTCGACTAGCGGCAGATACGCAGTATTTT.

The V and J genes are TRBV27 and TRBJ1-1; a possible D gene is TRBD1 (6 bases). The CDR3 length is 13 residues. V gave up 5 bases and J gave up 3 bases, with 10 bases separating them. Germline lookup yields CDR1 MNHEY and CDR2 SMNVEV (reference sequence). CDR3: CASSLHRDTEAFF. CDR3 DNA: TGTGCCAGCAGTCTCCACAGGGACACTGAAGCTTTCTTT.

There are many counts of this clonotype. This chain joins TRBV18 and TRBJ2-5; possibly TRBD1 or TRBD2 for D (6 bases each). V was pared by 4 bases and J by 0 bases, with 18 bases between. The CDR3 runs 17 residues. Germline V gene lookup returns CDR1 KGHSH and CDR2 LQKENI. The CDR3: CASSRRGAGANQETQYF. The CDR3 DNA is TGTGCCAGCTCACGCCGCGGGGCAGGGGCCAACCAAGAGACCCAGTACTTC.

V usage is TRBV9 and J usage is TRBJ2-5; D is perhaps TRBD1 or TRBD2 (6 bases each). The CDR3 has 14 residues. The V end was cut by 1 base, the J end by 4 bases, with 11 bases between. Per the germline V gene, CDR1 is SGDLS and CDR2 is YYNGEE. The CDR3 region is CASSVPGAGETQYF. The CDR3 DNA reads TGTGCCAGCAGCGTACCGGGGGCAGGAGAGACCCAGTACTTC.

In the case of this clonotype: It may be a read error: a sequence one base away is much more abundant. V usage is TRBV7-9 and J usage is TRBJ2-7, with D tentatively TRBD2 (5 bases). The CDR3 covers 13 residues. CDR1 and CDR2 (germline): SEHNR, FQNEAQ (reference sequence). In nucleotides, the CDR3 is TGTGGCAGCAGCTCCTCAGGAGGCGACGAGCAGTACTTC. This codes for CGSSSSGGDEQYF.

This clonotype was seen ten or more times. One junction end does not reproduce the germline sequence, and a read error may be involved. The rearrangement links TRBV28 to TRBJ1-1; a weak D match, TRBD1 (5 bases). CDR1 and CDR2 (germline): MDHEN, SYDVKM. There are 14 residues in the CDR3. The CDR3 is CASSFTGLGTEVFF. In DNA, the CDR3 is TGTGCCAGCAGTTTTACAGGCCTCGGCACTGAAGTTTTCTTT.

This clonotype was seen a handful of times. The V gene is TRBV10-3, the J gene TRBJ2-2; 9 positions match TRBD2. This CDR3 has 15 residues. V gave up 10 bases and J gave up 5 bases; unmatched junction bases: 11. In germline, CDR1 is ENHRY, CDR2 SYGVKD. CDR3 sequence reads: CANSRRAGGTGELFF. In nucleotides, the CDR3 is TGTGCCAACTCTCGGAGAGCGGGAGGTACCGGGGAGCTGTTTTTT.

A few counts support this clonotype. CDR3 region: CASSVVGSGYTDTQYF. Here the CDR3 DNA reads TGTGCCAGCAGCGTAGTGGGTAGCGGGTATACAGATACGCAGTATTTT. The chain has TRBV9 and TRBJ2-3, with 7 bases matching TRBD2. The J segment lost 3 bases and the V segment lost 0 bases, leaving 7 bases of the junction unmatched. The CDR3 extends over 16 amino acids. CDR1 is SGDLS and CDR2 is YYNGEE in the germline V gene.

Many counts were recorded for this clonotype. V usage is TRBV7-9 and J usage is TRBJ1-4; D might be TRBD1 (5 bases). Germline values: CDR1 SEHNR, CDR2 FQNEAQ (reference sequence). Trimming removed 5 bases at V and 5 bases at J, with 24 bases between. There are 18 residues in the CDR3. The CDR3 nucleotides are TGTGCCAGCAGCCCATTGTCCCGCCTCGGGACGGTAAATGAAAAACTGTTTTTT. Encoded protein: CASSPLSRLGTVNEKLFF.

This chain joins TRBV7-2 and TRBJ1-4; maybe TRBD1 (6 bases). The CDR3 is 13 amino acids. Trimming took off 3 bases at V and 8 bases at J, with 10 bases between the two ends. Germline CDR1 reads SGHTA; CDR2 reads FQGNSA. Here the CDR3 DNA reads TGTGCCAGCAGCTTCGGGGGCATAGAAAAACTGTTTTTT. This codes for CASSFGGIEKLFF.

This clonotype occurred a few times. The chain employs TRBV28 and TRBJ2-3, with 7 nucleotides matching TRBD2. The germline CDR1 and CDR2 sequences are MDHEN and SYDVKM. The CDR3 length is 15 residues. V lost 6 bases, J lost 0 bases, and 6 bases stayed unmatched. CDR3 sequence reads: CASRGSGMSTDTQYF. In DNA form, the CDR3 reads TGTGCCAGCAGAGGCAGCGGGATGAGCACAGATACGCAGTATTTT.

This chain links TRBV2 with TRBJ2-1; D remains unclear. V was shortened by 6 bases and J by 5 bases, with 11 bases between the two germline ends. Per germline, CDR1 SNHLY and CDR2 FYNNEI. This CDR3 contains 13 residues. CDR3 nucleotides: TGTGCCAGCAGACCTCGATCCCACAATGAGCAGTTCTTC. Translated, it gives CASRPRSHNEQFF.

There are many counts of this clonotype. The rearrangement uses TRBV12-3 or TRBV12-4 and TRBJ2-5, with a tentative D call TRBD2 (5 bases). The CDR3 is 13 residues long. The V gene lost 1 base and the J gene lost 7 bases, with 10 bases spanning the gap. The chain's CDR3 is CASSLGLKGTQYF. CDR3 coding DNA: TGTGCCAGCAGTTTAGGACTAAAAGGGACCCAGTACTTC.

Ten or more counts support this clonotype. The chain links TRBV4-1 to TRBJ2-7; 7 bases line up with TRBD1. Germline V gene lookup returns CDR1 MGHRA and CDR2 YSYEKL. J was trimmed by 6 bases and V by 1 base; bases with no gene match: 3. The CDR3 runs 13 residues. The DNA of the CDR3 is TGCGCCAGCAGCCAAGGACAGGGCGGCGAGCAGTACTTC. It encodes CASSQGQGGEQYF.

This clonotype has a count of ten or more. The chain couples TRBV7-9 to TRBJ1-2, with 9 positions matching TRBD1. With V trimmed by 0 bases and J by 5 bases, 7 bases remained unmatched. This CDR3 is 16 amino acids long. The germline gives CDR1 SEHNR, CDR2 FQNEAQ (reference sequence). The DNA for the CDR3 is TGTGCCAGCAGCTTAGCCGGGACAGGGTTGGAGTATGGCTACACCTTC. Amino acids: CASSLAGTGLEYGYTF.

The chain combines TRBV7-9 with TRBJ1-1; D is possibly TRBD1 (5 bases). Per germline, CDR1 SEHNR and CDR2 FQNEAQ (reference sequence). The V and J ends lost 4 bases and 1 base respectively, with 13 bases between them. This CDR3 has 15 amino acids. The CDR3: CASSYPTGSNTEAFF. DNA for the CDR3: TGTGCCAGCAGCTATCCTACAGGATCGAACACTGAAGCTTTCTTT. The whole variable domain, filled in from reference TRBV7-9 and TRBJ1-1, reads DTGVSQNPRHKITKRGQNVTFRCDPISEHNRLYWYRQTLGQGPEFLTYFQNEAQLEKSRLLSDRFSAERPKGSFSTLEIQRTEQGDSAMYLCASSYPTGSNTEAFFGQGTRLTVV.

This clonotype showed up many times. The chain carries TRBV5-6 and TRBJ2-5, with D tentatively TRBD2 (7 bases). The CDR3 runs to 14 residues. V was trimmed by 1 base and J by 3 bases, leaving 10 bases between them. Germline CDR1 reads SGHDT; CDR2 reads YYEEEE. The chain's CDR3 is CASSLQGREETQYF. CDR3 DNA sequence: TGTGCCAGCAGCTTGCAGGGGAGGGAAGAGACCCAGTACTTC.

This clonotype was counted many times. CDR3 loop: CASSLAVGSGSTYEQYF. The CDR3 DNA follows: TGTGCCAGCAGCTTAGCGGTCGGGTCCGGGAGTACCTACGAGCAGTACTTC. The chain links TRBV7-9 to TRBJ2-7; possible D gene TRBD2, 6 bases. V dropped 0 bases and J dropped 2 bases, with 17 bases sitting between them. The CDR3 consists of 17 residues. In germline, CDR1 is SEHNR, CDR2 FQNEAQ (reference sequence).

This clonotype was found many times. V usage is TRBV19 and J usage is TRBJ2-1, with 8 bases identical to TRBD1. The CDR3 has 15 amino acids. Trimming removed 2 bases from V and 7 bases from J; junction bases left unmatched: 7. CDR1 and CDR2 (germline): LNHDA, SQIVND (reference sequence). The CDR3 DNA follows: TGTGCCAGTAGTATAACTCAGGGGGCGTCGAATGAGCAGTTCTTC. It translates to CASSITQGASNEQFF.

This clonotype was recorded at least ten times. This chain connects TRBV13 to TRBJ1-1; D not resolved. The ends were cut back, 6 bases at V and 9 bases at J, with 11 bases in the middle. Germline V lookup: CDR1 PRHDT, CDR2 FYEKMQ (reference sequence). This CDR3 has 11 amino acids. The CDR3 is CASSVDLKAFF. The CDR3 DNA reads TGTGCCAGCAGTGTCGACCTAAAAGCTTTCTTT.